This T cell receptor (beta chain) was retrieved from a study of cytomegalovirus exposure and HLA in healthy donors. Turning to the study itself: Early on, a data release was issued that held 80 million to 90 million unique TCRs from HLA-typed donors.

Researchers ran the PCR with 60 Vbeta and 13 Jbeta primers. The data were produced by immunoSEQ multiplex PCR, yet TCRdb's version contains in-frame clones alone and is incomplete. Seen here are some 210,000 clones, roughly 80% observed once, and the top ten hold approximately 2%. The donors were healthy bone marrow donors. The CDR3 is 14 residues long. The trim removed 4 bases at V and 1 base at J, leaving 4 bases unmatched. In germline, CDR1 is SGDLS, CDR2 YYNGEE. V usage is TRBV9 and J usage is TRBJ1-1, with 7 bases aligning to TRBD1. The receptor was derived from a woman aged 30 to 39 in good health and CMV-seropositive. Sequenced material: PBMCs. The chain's CDR3 is CASSPRTGNTEAFF. The CDR3 nucleotides are TGTGCCAGCAGCCCAAGGACAGGGAACACTGAAGCTTTCTTT.